The 22 T cell receptor beta chains below were found in one sample sequenced in a study of regulatory T cells in long-lasting Graves disease. As to time point: newly diagnosed GD, antithyroid drugs for less than 3 months. Preparation of the TCR library used RNA extracted from PBMCs. HTBI primers from iRepertoire and Arm-PCR of CDR3 regions yielded the TCR beta libraries. TCRdb re-called the multiplex PCR reads through MiXCR, storing one row per CDR3 protein. The table includes 530,000 or so distinct CDR3 sequences, about 14% detected once. This sample was shared with a second study, whose subject was T cells in Graves' hyperthyroidism and ophthalmopathy.

The sample in question was peripheral blood mononuclear cells (PBMCs), obtained at new diagnosis, from a patient treated with antithyroid drugs. The receptor source for this set is a man aged 25 to 40 with Graves disease.

This clonotype has a count of ten or more. The CDR3, as DNA: TGTGCCAGCAGATCTCGACAGATGAACACTGAAGCTTTCTTT. Translation gives CASRSRQMNTEAFF. The chain employs TRBV12-3 or TRBV12-4 and TRBJ1-1, with a weak D call TRBD1 (5 bases). V was pared by 6 bases and J by 0 bases, with 11 bases between. The CDR3 covers 14 residues.

The V call is TRBV9, the J call TRBJ1-1, with TRBD1 as a possible D gene (5 bases). CDR1 and CDR2 from the germline V gene are SGDLS and YYNGEE. V was cut by 0 bases and J by 7 bases, with 10 bases left in between. The CDR3 length is 13 residues. For the CDR3, the DNA is TGTGCCAGCAGCGTAGTTCGGGGGAGTGAAGCTTTCTTT. Translation: CASSVVRGSEAFF.

This clonotype showed up many times. V usage is TRBV29-1 and J usage is TRBJ2-3; tentative D call: TRBD2 (5 bases). This CDR3 region has 12 residues. The V gene lost 2 bases and the J gene lost 6 bases, with 9 bases spanning the gap. Germline V lookup: CDR1 SQVTM, CDR2 ANQGSEA. The DNA of the CDR3 is TGCAGCGTTGAACGGGGTGGGGATACGCAGTATTTT. Amino acid sequence: CSVERGGDTQYF.

This clonotype has at least ten counts. The chain uses TRBV7-2 and TRBJ2-7, with D unresolved. Germline V gene data show CDR1 as SGHTA and CDR2 as FQGNSA. CDR3 length equals 11 residues. V lost 5 bases and J 4 bases, leaving 6 bases between the germline ends. The CDR3: CASSRVYEQYF. In DNA, the CDR3 is TGTGCCAGCAGCAGAGTATACGAGCAGTACTTC.

The rearrangement links TRBV24-1 to TRBJ1-5; D is unclear. Per the germline V gene, CDR1 is KGHDR and CDR2 is SFDVKD. V dropped 5 bases and J dropped 1 base, with 8 bases sitting between them. The CDR3 totals 14 residues. The CDR3 region has the DNA TGTGCCACCAGTGGAGGGAAAAGCAATCAGCCCCAGCATTTT. Protein: CATSGGKSNQPQHF.

At least ten counts were recorded for this clonotype. The gene calls are TRBV12-5 and TRBJ2-5, with 12 nucleotides matching TRBD2. This CDR3 comprises 16 residues. Germline V gene lookup returns CDR1 LGHNT and CDR2 FRNRAP. Trimming removed 4 bases from V and 2 bases from J; junction bases left unmatched: 5. Here the CDR3 reads CASGSGTSGQQETQYF. DNA for the CDR3: TGTGCTAGTGGTTCCGGGACTAGCGGGCAACAAGAGACCCAGTACTTC.

This clonotype was found many times. V usage is TRBV12-3 or TRBV12-4 and J usage is TRBJ1-4, with D perhaps TRBD1 (5 bases). Trimming left V 6 bases short and J 4 bases short, with 12 bases between. The CDR3 extends over 14 amino acids. The CDR3 DNA is TGTGCCAGCAGCTATGGGGGATTTAATGAAAAACTGTTTTTT. As protein: CASSYGGFNEKLFF.

J is TRBJ2-7 and V is TRBV27; D is possibly TRBD2 (5 bases). Between the trimmed V and J ends, which lost 5 bases and 2 bases, there was a span of 10 bases. The CDR3 runs 13 residues. In germline, CDR1 is MNHEY, CDR2 SMNVEV (reference sequence). The CDR3: CASSPGNPYEQYF. CDR3 DNA: TGTGCCAGCAGTCCGGGGAACCCCTACGAGCAGTACTTC.

This clonotype was detected ten times or more. This chain links TRBV20-1 with TRBJ2-1; no definite D call. Germline V gene lookup returns CDR1 DFQATT and CDR2 SNEGSKA (reference sequence). Trimming removed 0 bases from V and 14 bases from J, with 11 bases in between. The CDR3 extends over 11 amino acids. The CDR3 DNA is TGCAGTGCTAGAGATCTCCCGGACGAGTTCTTC. Protein sequence: CSARDLPDEFF.

The rearrangement joins TRBV6-5 to TRBJ1-3; a weak D match, TRBD1 (5 bases). Looked up from germline, CDR1 is MNHEY and CDR2 is SVGAGI. The V end lost 4 bases, the J end lost 2 bases, and 6 bases lay between the germline ends. The CDR3 has 13 residues. The CDR3 reads CASSSRAGNTIYF. CDR3 DNA: TGTGCCAGCAGTTCCAGGGCTGGAAACACCATATATTTT.

The chain employs TRBV3-1 and TRBJ2-2; D tentatively reads TRBD1 or TRBD2 (6 bases each). Trimming left V 1 base short and J 5 bases short, with 11 bases between. CDR1 LGHDT and CDR2 YNNKEL come from the germline V gene (reference sequence). This CDR3 has 15 amino acids. The CDR3 spells CASSQVRRGTGELFF. DNA of the CDR3: TGTGCCAGCAGCCAAGTCCGGAGGGGGACCGGGGAGCTGTTTTTT.

This clonotype was detected only a few times. V and J are TRBV28 and TRBJ1-5; D ambiguous. Germline V CDR1 and CDR2: MDHEN, SYDVKM. V gave up 7 bases and J gave up 2 bases, with 6 bases separating them. This CDR3 is built from 12 residues. DNA for the CDR3: TGTGCCAGCAACTGGGGCAATCAGCCCCAGCATTTT. Residues: CASNWGNQPQHF. Supplemented by reference TRBV28 and TRBJ1-5, the full variable domain reads DVKVTQSSRYLVKRTGEKVFLECVQDMDHENMFWYRQDPGLGLRLIYFSYDVKMKEKGDIPEGYSVSREKKERFSLILESASTNQTSMYLCASNWGNQPQHFGDGTRLSIL.

The chain recombines TRBV28 with TRBJ1-2; 11 bases agree with TRBD1. The J segment lost 8 bases and the V segment lost 6 bases, leaving 2 bases of the junction unmatched. Germline values: CDR1 MDHEN, CDR2 SYDVKM. This CDR3 is 12 amino acids long. The CDR3 reads CASRRTGGGYTF. In DNA, the CDR3 is TGTGCCAGCAGGAGGACAGGGGGCGGCTACACCTTC.

This clonotype was recorded at least ten times. The chain is built from TRBV18 and TRBJ2-5; no firm D call. The V gene lost 2 bases and the J gene lost 5 bases, with 9 bases spanning the gap. The germline V gene has CDR1 KGHSH and CDR2 LQKENI. The CDR3 contains 13 residues. The CDR3: CASSPGVSETQYF. The CDR3 DNA is TGTGCCAGCTCACCAGGGGTTTCGGAGACCCAGTACTTC.

This sequence joins TRBV7-3 and TRBJ1-1; maybe TRBD1 (6 bases). Trimming removed 5 bases from V and 8 bases from J, with 9 bases in between. CDR1 and CDR2 (germline): SGHTA, FQGTGA. There are 11 residues in the CDR3. DNA of the CDR3: TGTGCCAGCAGCCAAGGACAGGAAGCTTTCTTT. It encodes CASSQGQEAFF. The complete variable domain, with remaining parts taken from reference TRBV7-3 and TRBJ1-1, reads GAGVSQTPSNKVTEKGKYVELRCDPISGHTALYWYRQSLGQGPEFLIYFQGTGAADDSGLPNDRFFAVRPEGSVSTLKIQRTERGDSAVYLCASSQGQEAFFGQGTRLTVV.

This clonotype was found many times. This rearrangement joins TRBV5-1 to TRBJ2-1; D is tentatively TRBD1 or TRBD2 (5 bases each). This CDR3 spans 17 amino acids. Germline lookup yields CDR1 SGHRS and CDR2 YFSETQ. Between the trimmed V and J ends, which lost 0 bases and 6 bases, there was a span of 19 bases. The CDR3 DNA reads TGCGCCAGCAGCTTGGGAGAGGGGCTACCGAACGCCAATGAGCAGTTCTTC. Protein: CASSLGEGLPNANEQFF.

Only a few counts were recorded for this clonotype. The chain uses TRBV24-1 and TRBJ2-5; either TRBD1 or TRBD2 may supply D (5 bases each). The CDR3 runs 15 residues. V lost 3 bases and J lost 1, with 11 bases in between. Germline V CDR1 and CDR2: KGHDR, SFDVKD. CDR3 region: CATSDIGAAQETQYF. The CDR3 DNA reads as TGTGCCACCAGTGATATCGGGGCAGCCCAAGAGACCCAGTACTTC.

The V call is TRBV12-3 or TRBV12-4, the J call TRBJ1-2; tentatively, D is TRBD1 (6 bases). V was cut by 6 bases and J by 8 bases, with 13 bases left in between. The CDR3 length is 12 residues. Here the CDR3 reads CASSDRWGGYTF. CDR3 sequence (DNA): TGTGCCAGCAGCGACAGGTGGGGAGGCTACACCTTC.

This clonotype has ten or more counts. CDR3 DNA sequence: TGTGCCACCAGCGGCCTGAGGAGGGGGTCGGACAATGAGCAGTTCTTC. This encodes CATSGLRRGSDNEQFF. This rearrangement joins TRBV15 to TRBJ2-1; D is tentatively TRBD1 or TRBD2 (6 bases each). CDR3 length: 16 residues. Trimming pared 5 bases from V and 5 bases from J, leaving 19 bases between. CDR1 LNHNV and CDR2 YYDKDF come from the germline V gene (reference sequence).

This clonotype appeared many times. A read error may account for a junction end that differs from germline. This chain links TRBV12-3 or TRBV12-4 with TRBJ2-7; TRBD2 matches 9 bases. This CDR3 comprises 13 residues. CDR3 region: CASRLAGAGEQYF. For the CDR3, the DNA is TGTGCCAGCAGGTTAGCGGGAGCTGGAGAGCAGTACTTC.

In this sample, this clonotype turned up many times. The rearrangement uses TRBV5-1 and TRBJ1-4, with a possible D match to TRBD1 (5 bases). V lost 2 bases and J lost 11, with 10 bases in between. The CDR3 consists of 12 residues. Germline lookup yields CDR1 SGHRS and CDR2 YFSETQ. The CDR3 reads CASSFDSGKLFF. CDR3 DNA sequence: TGCGCCAGCAGCTTCGACTCAGGGAAACTGTTTTTT.

With respect to this clonotype: Given the absence of the conserved phenylalanine or tryptophan at the CDR3 end, a read error is likely. The chain links TRBV30 to TRBJ2-4, with TRBD2 matching over 10 bases. Looked up from germline, CDR1 is GTSNPN and CDR2 is SVGIG (reference sequence). The length of the CDR3 is 16 residues. Losses at the gene ends were 2 bases for V and 0 bases for J; bases not matched to a gene: 4. Written as DNA, the CDR3 is TGTGCCTGGAGTCGGAGCGGGAGGGGAGCCAAAAACATTCAGTACTCC. Encoded protein: CAWSRSGRGAKNIQYS.